This T cell receptor (beta chain) comes out of a study of control samples from healthy donors and cancer patients (TCRdb year 2020). As regards this clone: Its antigen is not yet known. Base-call qualities are not available, and no considerably larger clone is one nucleotide away.

Libraries were made using the immunoSEQ multiplex PCR assay. In TCRdb, the immuneACCESS table is reduced to in-frame sequences with V and J assigned. These tables do not hold every clone; where another copy was compared, an unresolved V gene accounts for under half, and the others remain unexplained. For this sample there are about 55,000 clones; roughly 88% appear just once. Approximately 3.8% of the sample comes from the top ten. Deletion took 0 bases off V and 1 base off J, with a span of 8 bases between the germline ends. The CDR3 spans 14 residues, from the cysteine through the phenylalanine. Just CDR3 DNA is preserved here, 42 bases in frame from base 1. The germline V gene supplies CDR1 SGDLS and CDR2 YYNGEE.

The source is a man aged 45 to 65 in good health. Recombination joined TRBV9 with TRBJ2-7, with a weak D call of TRBD2 (6 bases match). Specimen: blood. The DNA reads as follows: TGTGCCAGCAGCGTAGACGGGGGTTCCTACGAGCAGTACTTC. The translation is CASSVDGGSYEQYF. The entire variable domain, with the stretches around the CDR3 drawn from the reference TRBV9 and TRBJ2-7 proteins, is DSGVTQTPKHLITATGQRVTLRCSPRSGDLSVYWYQQSLDQGLQFLIQYYNGEERAKGNILERFSAQQFPDLHSELNLSSLELGDSALYFCASSVDGGSYEQYFGPGTRLTVT.